Given below is one T cell receptor beta chain in context. Its antigen remains unidentified. Nothing much larger sits one base from this clone, and base qualities are not available. Measured from the cysteine to the phenylalanine, the CDR3 is 13 residues long. The only DNA kept is the CDR3, 39 bases in frame from the first base. Trimming removed 6 bases from V and 8 bases from J, leaving 15 bases between the germline ends. The germline V gene supplies CDR1 MDHEN and CDR2 SYDVKM. This specimen belongs to a study of T cell responses to AZD1222 COVID-19 vaccine (dated by TCRdb to the early 2020s). Background on the whole study: AZD1222 recipients given second doses at about 4 weeks or at about 12 weeks were pooled, since spike-specific TCR depth and breadth were not found to differ between the two schedules. TCR sequencing was performed for roughly 250 trial participants, of whom about 200 were given two doses of AZD1222 and roughly 25 were given two doses of MenACWY control vaccine. Enrollment into the trials was organized by age into subgroups of 18-55, 56-69 and 70-plus years, and those subgroups contained 148, 28 and 57 TCR-sequenced participants, respectively.

The CDR3 regions of human TCRbeta chains were analyzed by immunosequencing. The paper's processing steps were these. Repertoire TCRs were matched against a reference library of SARS-CoV-2-specific TCRs generated with the MIRA antigen-specificity platform. Breadth was defined as the fraction of unique TCRs that were SARS-CoV-2-associated. Depth was defined as the fraction of total T cells that were SARS-CoV-2-associated. Using the MIRA data, each spike-specific TCR was mapped to the spike region that the TCR reacts to and placed in a CD4 or CD8 class. Log10-transformed breadth and depth values were compared by one-way ANOVA with Sidak's multiple comparisons tests. Imported from immuneACCESS, the table was reduced by TCRdb to in-frame sequences with V and J called. These copies leave out some clones; in studies compared against another copy, an unresolved V gene accounts for under half, and the cause of the remainder is not known. The DNA was the basis for D and trimming; V, J and clone size are from that table. This sample has about 78,000 clones in its table, and 87% of those were observed once. About a quarter of the sample is held by the ten biggest clonotypes.

This specimen's time point label, per the study, means: baseline before first vaccination. The vaccinee samples were drawn from two UK trials, COV001 and COV002, one of which was a single-blind randomized controlled phase 2/3 trial testing AZD1222 (ChAdOx1 nCoV-19) in healthy adults. For TCRbeta chain sequencing, PBMC samples were collected from trial participants at day 0 and at day 28 after the second dose. What the authors observed across the whole study: Most participants were white British and females outnumbered males, and the authors suggested that clonal diversity may have been underestimated. The vaccine-associated CD4 TCRs covered the entire spike protein, and the dominant responses fell in regions 160-218 and 743-854. After two AZD1222 doses, spike-specific TCR breadth and depth were significantly higher than at day 0 and than in MenACWY recipients. Only 5 to 7 AZD1222 recipients were SARS-CoV-2 seropositive at baseline, limiting conclusions about previously exposed vaccinees. Reportedly, close to half of the unique spike-specific TCRs recognized epitopes lying outside the regions that are mutated in the B.1.351 and B.1.1.7 variants. In the small 56-69-year group, the increase in depth fell short of significance, most likely because of low power. Because no samples from the day 14 peak response were available, repertoires could be characterized only after the peak T cell response.

The specimen was peripheral blood, collected on day 0 of AZD1222 vaccination. The source of this sequence is an adult in good health. Here the chain combines TRBV28 and TRBJ2-3, with no confident D gene call. In nucleotide form, the sequence is TGTGCCAGCAGCCCTCGGACGGACGTTACGCAGTATTTT. This sequence encodes CASSPRTDVTQYF.